Described below is a single T cell receptor beta chain sequence and its context. Its specificity is not known. TCRdb's table, derived via immunoSEQ multiplex PCR, lists solely in-frame clones and lacks some. This sample contains 45,000 to 55,000 clones. The data belong to a study of T cells in women clearing cervical HPV infection. Whole-study findings and limits: Each sample's T-cell count was unknown, possibly confounding richness.

Prevalent HPV16 infections were excluded; only incident single HPV16 infections included. Sample: blood buffy coat. This receptor was taken from a woman aged 18 to 75 with a cervical HPV16 infection that either progressed to CIN3+ or cleared (not recorded which).

The part of the CDR3 DNA that was read is TGTGCCAGCAGCTTAGTTAGGGTTGGCTACAATGAG. Its translation: CASSLVRVGYNE. The full-length CDR3 reads as CASSLVRVGYNEQFF. The chain carries TRBV7-8 and TRBJ2-1; D call uncertain. With the read ending 3 residues before the CDR3 end, the germline J gene is used to fill in that end. CDR3 length equals 15 residues. V was shortened by 1 base and J by 3 bases, with 10 bases between the two germline ends. The germline gives CDR1 SGHVS, CDR2 FQNEAQ.